The T cell receptor (beta chain) described here comes from a study of synovial regulatory T cells in juvenile arthritis. Study information: Over 5 patients were on methotrexate and a few were untreated.

Germline V lookup: CDR1 SGHDN, CDR2 FVKESK. The CDR3 has 17 residues. No DNA appears here. Here immunoSEQ multiplex PCR was the method, and the copy in TCRdb shows in-frame clones only, minus some. The sample has roughly 9,900 clones. Median age about 11 years (about 2.2-22.9); median disease duration about 7 years (0.2-19.1). Comments on this clone: The target antigen is unknown.

Whole-study findings and limits: CDR3 overlap with synovial Tregs was higher for iaTregs than other blood Tregs.

The sequence derives from a donor younger than 30 with juvenile idiopathic arthritis. The V and J genes are TRBV14 and TRBJ1-5; TCRdb lists TRBD1, though no DNA is available to test this call. The source material was Treg cells from blood. The subset: remaining (HLA-DR-negative) circulating blood Treg cells. CDR3 sequence: CASSQVGRVTSNQPQHF.